This T cell receptor (beta chain) was identified in a study of T-cell reconstitution after alpha-beta-depleted transplantation in children. Findings and limits, study-wide: Some patients showed high day-60 TCRbeta diversity, which derived from surviving recipient T cells and thymic progenitors. Reportedly, only several hundred clones from non-depleted graft cells drove alpha-beta T-cell counts at about two months. Counts and diversity of T cells one year after transplant came mostly from newly produced T cells.

During its preparation, the TCRbeta library received unique molecular identifiers. Via MiXCR, TCRdb re-called the PCR reads, giving one row per CDR3 protein. Among 500,000 to 600,000 distinct CDR3 sequences listed, more than 20% were seen once. Note on this clonotype: What it binds is unknown.

Deletions cut 8 bases from V and 7 bases from J, with 12 bases between. This CDR3 has 12 residues. This chain joins TRBV12-3 or TRBV12-4 and TRBJ2-1, with D possibly TRBD1 on 5 matching bases. Sample: PBMCs, taken before TCRalphabeta/CD19-depleted stem cell transplant. This clonotype was obtained from a boy younger than two with Wiskott-Aldrich syndrome, due to receive a stem cell transplant. The CDR3 coding sequence is TGTGCCAGCGGCAGGGTGGGTAATGAGCAGTTCTTC. This gives the protein CASGRVGNEQFF.